These 13 T cell receptor beta chains share one sample of origin, sequenced in a study of cytomegalovirus exposure and HLA in healthy donors (dated 2017 in TCRdb). The receptor library was made with the immunoSEQ multiplex PCR assay. The table was pulled from immuneACCESS by TCRdb, which kept in-frame rearrangements only. Such tables lose some clones; where checked, under half of the loss comes from unresolved V genes, and the rest has no known cause. The sample records 70,000 or so clones, 94% of which are singletons. Together, the top ten hold 1% of the sample. The sequenced material came from PBMCs. The receptors derive from a woman in her late teens or twenties in good health and CMV-seronegative.

Concerning this clone itself: Different DNA sequences within this sample yield the same CDR3. CDR3 bases: TGTGCCAGTAGTAGACAGGGGGCCGGGGAGCTGTTTTTT. Amino acids: CASSRQGAGELFF. The chain is built from TRBV19 and TRBJ2-2, with 9 bases fitting TRBD1. The junction had 0 bases not matched to a gene; V was cut back by 4 bases and J by 6 bases. Looked up from germline, CDR1 is LNHDA and CDR2 is SQIVND (reference sequence). The length of the CDR3 is 13 residues.

A note on this clone: A much larger clone sits a single nucleotide away, making a read error possible. The genes are TRBV9 and TRBJ2-4; 7 bases map to TRBD2. The CDR3 spans 13 residues. Germline V gene sequence: CDR1 SGDLS, CDR2 YYNGEE. V lost 4 bases to trimming and J lost 6 bases; unmatched junction nucleotides: 4. The CDR3 coding sequence is TGTGCCAGCAGCAGTCTAGCGGCAAACATTCAGTACTTC. It encodes CASSSLAANIQYF. The whole variable domain, remainder taken from reference TRBV9 and TRBJ2-4, is DSGVTQTPKHLITATGQRVTLRCSPRSGDLSVYWYQQSLDQGLQFLIQYYNGEERAKGNILERFSAQQFPDLHSELNLSSLELGDSALYFCASSSLAANIQYFGAGTRLSVL.

The chain uses TRBV4-3 and TRBJ1-2, with TRBD1 as a possible D gene (6 bases). Germline CDR1 LGHNA, CDR2 YSLEER. There are 15 residues in the CDR3. Trimming removed 1 base at V and 2 bases at J, with 11 bases between. For the CDR3, the DNA is TGCGCCAGCAGCCAAGGTAGAGGGGGAAACTATGGCTACACCTTC. The encoded protein is CASSQGRGGNYGYTF.

The chain combines TRBV2 with TRBJ1-4; possibly TRBD1 for D (5 bases). Trimming left V 6 bases short and J 6 bases short, with 11 bases between. The germline V gene has CDR1 SNHLY and CDR2 FYNNEI. CDR3 size: 13 residues. In DNA, the CDR3 is TGTGCCAGCAGAGTGGACACCCATGAAAAACTGTTTTTT. The encoded protein is CASRVDTHEKLFF.

The rearrangement joins TRBV19 to TRBJ2-3, with D perhaps TRBD1 (6 bases). V gave up 6 bases and J gave up 5 bases, with 12 bases separating them. The germline V gene encodes CDR1 LNHDA and CDR2 SQIVND (reference sequence). CDR3 length equals 13 residues. CDR3 amino acids: CASRLGAGDTQYF. CDR3 nucleotide sequence: TGTGCCAGTAGATTGGGGGCCGGAGATACGCAGTATTTT.

The V and J genes are TRBV5-4 and TRBJ1-2; D may be TRBD1 (5 bases). The V and J ends lost 1 base and 3 bases respectively, with 16 bases between them. CDR1 and CDR2 from the germline V gene are SGHNT and YYREEE (reference sequence). The CDR3 extends over 16 amino acids. CDR3 bases: TGTGCCAGCAGCTTGAATCTTCAGACAGCCCACTATGGCTACACCTTC. Its translation: CASSLNLQTAHYGYTF.

This chain uses TRBV13 with TRBJ2-5; 7 bases line up with TRBD1. Trimming cost V 5 bases and J 1 base; bases outside gene matches: 7. The CDR3 consists of 15 residues. Germline V lookup: CDR1 PRHDT, CDR2 FYEKMQ (reference sequence). The CDR3 DNA sequence: TGTGCCAGCAGCCTGACAGGGTCGGGCCAAGAGACCCAGTACTTC. It translates to CASSLTGSGQETQYF.

This sequence joins TRBV4-1 and TRBJ2-5, with 7 bases aligning to TRBD2. CDR1 MGHRA and CDR2 YSYEKL come from the germline V gene. The ends lost 0 bases at V and 5 bases at J; junction bases unmatched: 6. The CDR3 extends over 15 amino acids. This chain's CDR3 is CASSQETGGPETQYF. The DNA of the CDR3 is TGCGCCAGCAGCCAAGAAACGGGGGGTCCGGAGACCCAGTACTTC.

In this sample, this clone turned up once. The V call is TRBV2, the J call TRBJ1-2; 9 bases align to TRBD1. V gave up 6 bases and J gave up 8 bases; unmatched junction bases: 10. The germline V gene has CDR1 SNHLY and CDR2 FYNNEI. This CDR3 comprises 14 residues. The CDR3 protein is CASRPRQGVGGYTF. CDR3 bases: TGTGCCAGCAGGCCAAGACAGGGGGTTGGAGGCTACACCTTC.

This clone was detected only once. This sequence joins TRBV7-3 and TRBJ2-2, with 7 bases fitting TRBD2. The junction had 4 bases not matched to a gene; V was cut back by 1 base and J by 8 bases. Germline V lookup: CDR1 SGHTA, CDR2 FQGTGA. This CDR3 has 14 amino acids. The CDR3 coding sequence is TGTGCCAGCAGCTTAAATGCGGGAGTAGGGGAGCTGTTTTTT. Residues: CASSLNAGVGELFF.

J is TRBJ1-1 and V is TRBV6-1; a possible D gene is TRBD1 (5 bases). The V gene lost 1 base and the J gene lost 10 bases, with 13 bases spanning the gap. Germline V gene data show CDR1 as MNHNS and CDR2 as SASEGT. This CDR3 is built from 13 residues. CDR3 sequence (DNA): TGTGCCAGCAGTGAAGGAGTTAGACAGCGAGCTTTCTTT. It encodes CASSEGVRQRAFF.

The J gene is TRBJ1-5, the V gene TRBV6-5, with a possible D match to TRBD1 (6 bases). Trimming took 0 bases from V and 4 from J, leaving 10 bases between them. The CDR3 totals 15 residues. Germline V gene sequence: CDR1 MNHEY, CDR2 SVGAGI. The CDR3 nucleotides are TGTGCCAGCAGTTACTCGACAGGAGCGAATCAGCCCCAGCATTTT. Translating gives CASSYSTGANQPQHF.

This chain joins TRBV19 and TRBJ1-5; TRBD1 matches at 7 bases. From germline, CDR1 is LNHDA and CDR2 SQIVND (reference sequence). This CDR3 contains 13 residues. Trimming removed 6 bases from V and 6 bases from J; junction bases left unmatched: 5. The CDR3 sequence: CASRTGSTQPQHF. As DNA, the CDR3 is TGTGCCAGTAGGACAGGGTCCACTCAGCCCCAGCATTTT.